This T cell receptor beta chain came from a study of T cells in Graves' hyperthyroidism and ophthalmopathy. This clonotype was observed at least ten times. Antigen unknown. The hyperthyroidism patients had all been newly diagnosed, and their disease duration was under 2 months. Their ages ranged from 18 to 65 years. Uncontrolled infections, other autoimmune diseases, pregnancy or lactation led to exclusion of patients. The PBMCs studied were ones that came from about 10 ml fresh peripheral blood. V was clipped by 3 bases and J by 0 bases, with 9 bases between them. Germline V lookup: CDR1 MDHEN, CDR2 SYDVKM. The CDR3 extends over 15 amino acids. Study conclusions and caveats: Patients with ophthalmopathy were separated from those with stable hyperthyroidism by a 13 V-J model.

Amplification yielded TCR beta CDR3 regions, with RNA transcripts as the source. When the TCR CDR3 underwent first-round RT-PCR, the HTBI primer set was used. TCRdb called the multiplex PCR reads again in MiXCR, with one record for every CDR3 protein. The sample has around 500,000 distinct CDR3 sequences; approximately 14% are singletons. The chain links TRBV28 to TRBJ2-1, with D unresolved. The sample comprised blood. This clonotype originated in a woman aged 35 to 49 with Graves' hyperthyroidism. CDR3 in amino acids: CASSLHESSYNEQFF. The CDR3 nucleotides are TGTGCCAGCAGTTTGCATGAGAGCTCCTACAATGAGCAGTTCTTC.